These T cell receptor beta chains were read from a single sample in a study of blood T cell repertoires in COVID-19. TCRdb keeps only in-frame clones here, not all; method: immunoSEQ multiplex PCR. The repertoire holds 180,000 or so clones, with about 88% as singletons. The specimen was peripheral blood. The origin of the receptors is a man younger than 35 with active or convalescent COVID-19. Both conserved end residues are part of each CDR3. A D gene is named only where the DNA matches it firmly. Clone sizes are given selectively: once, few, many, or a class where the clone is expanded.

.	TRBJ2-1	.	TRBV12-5	TGTGCTAGTGGTCCCTGGGGCGACTACAATGAGCAGTTCTTC	CASGPWGDYNEQFF
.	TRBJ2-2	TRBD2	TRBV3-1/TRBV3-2	TGTGCCAGCAGCCCAGAGCGGGGGCACACCGGGGAGCTGTTTTTT	CASSPERGHTGELFF
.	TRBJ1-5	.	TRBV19	TGTGCCACCTCTTCGTCAGGAAGGCCTCAGCCCCAGCATTTT	CATSSSGRPQPQHF
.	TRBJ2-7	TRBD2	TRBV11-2	TGTGCCAGCAGCCCTAGCTTTCCAACTAGCGGGAGTCCGTACGAGCAGTACTTC	CASSPSFPTSGSPYEQYF
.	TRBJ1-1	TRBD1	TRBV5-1	TGCGCCAGCAGCCTGAAATTCTATGACAGGGAAGAAGCTTTCTTT	CASSLKFYDREEAFF
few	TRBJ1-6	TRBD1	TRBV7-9	TGTGCCAGCAGTTCAACGGGGACAGGGTATTCACCCCTCCACTTT	CASSSTGTGYSPLHF
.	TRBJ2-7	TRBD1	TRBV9	TGTGCCACCTCCCTTCGCCCCCGGGACAGGCCGTACGAGCAGTACTTC	CATSLRPRDRPYEQYF
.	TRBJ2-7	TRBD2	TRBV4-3	TGCGCCAGCAGCCAAGCGGCTAGCGGGACCTACGAGCAGTACTTC	CASSQAASGTYEQYF
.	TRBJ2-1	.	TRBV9	TGTGCCAGCAGCGTAGATTCGGGGCGGGGGCCCGACAATGAGCAGTTCTTC	CASSVDSGRGPDNEQFF
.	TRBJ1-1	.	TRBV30	TGTGCCTGGAGTGTACTTGCTGAAGCTTTCTTT	CAWSVLAEAFF
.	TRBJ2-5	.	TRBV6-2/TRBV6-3	TGTGCCAGCAGTTACCGGGAGCAGGAGACCCAGTACTTC	CASSYREQETQYF
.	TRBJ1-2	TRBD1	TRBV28	TGTGCCAGCATCAGGACAGGACAGACTTATGGCTACACCTTC	CASIRTGQTYGYTF
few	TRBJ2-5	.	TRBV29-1	TGCAGCATAAACGGGAACCAAGAGACCCAGTACTTC	CSINGNQETQYF
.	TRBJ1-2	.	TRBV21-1	TGTGCCAGCAGGACAGAGACTAACTATGGCTACACCTTC	CASRTETNYGYTF
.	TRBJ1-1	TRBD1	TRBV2	TGTGCCAGCAGACCAAGGACAGGGGGGAACACTGAAGCTTTCTTT	CASRPRTGGNTEAFF
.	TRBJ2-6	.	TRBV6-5	TGTGCCACCAAAAGACCAGGGTCTGGGGCCAACGTCCTGACTTTC	CATKRPGSGANVLTF
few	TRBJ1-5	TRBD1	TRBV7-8	TGTGCCAGCAGCTTAGTGGGACAGGGGGCATGGAGCAATCAGCCCCAGCATTTT	CASSLVGQGAWSNQPQHF
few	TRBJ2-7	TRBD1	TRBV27	TGTGCCAGCAGTTTGAGGACAGGGGGCGTTTTGCAGCAGTACTTC	CASSLRTGGVLQQYF
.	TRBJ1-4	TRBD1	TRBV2	TGTGCCAGCGGCAGACAGGGGATAAGTGAAAAACTGTTTTTT	CASGRQGISEKLFF
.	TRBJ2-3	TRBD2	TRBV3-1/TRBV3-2	TGTGCCAGCAGCCGCTGGTGGGGAGCGGGAGCGAGCTCAGATACGCAGTATTTT	CASSRWWGAGASSDTQYF
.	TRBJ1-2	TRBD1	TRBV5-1	TGCGCCAGCAGCAGGGACAGGAACAATGGCTACACCTTC	CASSRDRNNGYTF
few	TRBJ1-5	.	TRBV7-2	TGTGCCAGCAGCTTAGACTTCGGGGTTAGCAATCAGCCCCAGCATTTT	CASSLDFGVSNQPQHF
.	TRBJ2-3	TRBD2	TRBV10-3	TGTGCCATCAGTGAGACGAGCGGGGGGGCGACAGATACGCAGTATTTT	CAISETSGGATDTQYF
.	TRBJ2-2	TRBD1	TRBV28	TGTGCCAGCAGATCAGACAGGGGGCGGAACACCGGGGAGCTGTTTTTT	CASRSDRGRNTGELFF
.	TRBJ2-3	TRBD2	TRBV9	TGTGCCAGCAGCCCCAGGAGCGGGGGGGGCACAGATACGCAGTATTTT	CASSPRSGGGTDTQYF
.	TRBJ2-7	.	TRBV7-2	TGTGCCAGCAGCTTAGAACAGGATACCTACGAGCAGTACTTC	CASSLEQDTYEQYF
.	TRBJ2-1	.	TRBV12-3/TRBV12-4	TGTGCCAGCAGTTTAGTCGATGAGCAGTTCTTC	CASSLVDEQFF
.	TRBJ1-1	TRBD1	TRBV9	TGTGCCAGCAGCCCCACAGGGGGCGGTGAAGCTTTCTTT	CASSPTGGGEAFF
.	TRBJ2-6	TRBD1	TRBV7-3	TGTGCCAGCAGCCAAGCGAGGCAGGGGGCCGGGGCCAACGTCCTGACTTTC	CASSQARQGAGANVLTF
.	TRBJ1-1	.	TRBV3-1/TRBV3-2	TGTGCCAGCAGCTTCAGGGGTGAGAACACTGAAGCTTTCTTT	CASSFRGENTEAFF
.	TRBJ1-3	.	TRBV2	TGTGCCAGCAGCCCCGAGGACACCATATATTTT	CASSPEDTIYF
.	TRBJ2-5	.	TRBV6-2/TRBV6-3	TGTGCCAGCAGTTATTGGGGGGTCCCGGAGACCCAGTACTTC	CASSYWGVPETQYF
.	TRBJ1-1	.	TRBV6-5	TGTGCCAGCAGTTACCACACAGGAATGAACACTGAAGCTTTCTTT	CASSYHTGMNTEAFF
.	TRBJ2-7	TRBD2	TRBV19	TGTGCCAGTAGTATACGGGAGGGCGAGCAGTACTTC	CASSIREGEQYF
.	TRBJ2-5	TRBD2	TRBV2	TGTGCCAGCAGCGAGAGCCTAGCGGGACAAGAGACCCAGTACTTC	CASSESLAGQETQYF
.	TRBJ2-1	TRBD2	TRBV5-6	TGTGCCAGCAGCTTGGCCGGGACTAGCAATGAGCAGTTCTTC	CASSLAGTSNEQFF
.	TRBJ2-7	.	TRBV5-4	TGTGCCAGCAGCTCAGACTCGGGCTACGAGCAGTACTTC	CASSSDSGYEQYF
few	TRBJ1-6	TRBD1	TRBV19	TGTGCCAGTAGCCAGGGGGCGCGGGGTAATTCACCCCTCCACTTT	CASSQGARGNSPLHF
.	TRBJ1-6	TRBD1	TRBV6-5	TGTGCCAGCGGACAGGCCTATAATTCACCCCTCCACTTT	CASGQAYNSPLHF
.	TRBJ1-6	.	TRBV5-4	TGTGCCAGCAGCTTGGACAGACGAGATAATTCACCCCTCCACTTT	CASSLDRRDNSPLHF
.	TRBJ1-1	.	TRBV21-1	TGTGCCAGCAGCGGCCGAAACACTGAAGCTTTCTTT	CASSGRNTEAFF
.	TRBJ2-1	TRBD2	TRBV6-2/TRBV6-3	TGTGCCAGCAGTTACCTAGCGGGAGCCTACAATGAGCAGTTCTTC	CASSYLAGAYNEQFF
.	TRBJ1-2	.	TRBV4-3	TGCGCCAGCAGCCAAATACCGGGTGAAGGGAGGGCTGGCTACACCTTC	CASSQIPGEGRAGYTF
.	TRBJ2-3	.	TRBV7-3	TGTGCCAGCAGCTCGGACTACACAGATACGCAGTATTTT	CASSSDYTDTQYF
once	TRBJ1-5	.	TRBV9	TGTGCCAGCAGCGCAGGGGCCGGGACGGGGTCCCAGCATTTT	CASSAGAGTGSQHF
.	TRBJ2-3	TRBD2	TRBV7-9	TGTGCCAGCAGCTTAGGAACTAGCGGGAGCACAGATACGCAGTATTTT	CASSLGTSGSTDTQYF
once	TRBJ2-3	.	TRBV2	TGTGCCAGCAGGCGAGTGGTTGCAGATACGCAGTATTTT	CASRRVVADTQYF
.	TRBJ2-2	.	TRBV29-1	TGCAGCGCCGAAGAGGGGCGGGGCGGGGAGCTGTTTTTT	CSAEEGRGGELFF
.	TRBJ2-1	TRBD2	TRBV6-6	TGTGCCAGCAGTTACCGACTAGCGGGCCTCAATGAGCAGTTCTTC	CASSYRLAGLNEQFF
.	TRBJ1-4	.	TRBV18	TGTGCCAGCTCACCTCGTTCGGCAGGGATGAATGAAAAACTGTTTTTT	CASSPRSAGMNEKLFF
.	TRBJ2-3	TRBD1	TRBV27	TGTGCCAGCAGTTTACAGGGGGCAGATACGCAGTATTTT	CASSLQGADTQYF
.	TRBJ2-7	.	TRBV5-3	TGTGCCAGAAGCTCAAAAGGAGTCCACTCCTACGAGCAGTACTTC	CARSSKGVHSYEQYF
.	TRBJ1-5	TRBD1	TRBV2	TGTGCCAGCAGGGGGGGACAGACCAATCAGCCCCAGCATTTT	CASRGGQTNQPQHF
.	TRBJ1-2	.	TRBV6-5	TGTGCCAGCAGTTTGGACAGAAATGGCTACACCTTC	CASSLDRNGYTF
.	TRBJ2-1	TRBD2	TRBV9	TGTGCCAGCAGCACCACTAGCGGGCGGGATGAGCAGTTCTTC	CASSTTSGRDEQFF
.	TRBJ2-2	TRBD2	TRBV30	TGTGCCTGGAGCCGTGGACTAGCGGGGGCTCAGGAGGAGCTGTTTTTT	CAWSRGLAGAQEELFF
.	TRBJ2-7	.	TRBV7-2	TGTGCCAGCAGCCGTCAGGGATCAGAGTACGAGCAGTACTTC	CASSRQGSEYEQYF
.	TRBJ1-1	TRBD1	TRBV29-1	TGCAGCGTAGGACAGGGGGACCACGTAGCTTTCTTT	CSVGQGDHVAFF
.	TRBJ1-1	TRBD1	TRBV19	TGTGCCAGTAGTCGACAGGGGAACACTGAAGCTTTCTTT	CASSRQGNTEAFF